This TCR beta chain was profiled in a study of tumor-infiltrating lymphocytes in primary liver carcinoma. The overall study: Those enrolled were patients of both sexes, who were aged 30 to 69 years.

Researchers generated TCR beta cDNA from approximately 500 ng of total RNA, relying on a constant-region primer. Slightly modified ARM-PCR served as the procedure for the TCR beta libraries. These libraries came from three rounds of nested multiplex PCR. Primers for the first two PCR rounds were TRBV1-TRBV30 forward primers and a C-beta reverse primer (about 9 cycles per round). TCRdb re-derived calls from the multiplex PCR reads in MiXCR, one entry per CDR3 protein. Of 250,000 to 350,000 distinct CDR3 sequences in the sample, 50% to 60% are singletons; the top ten hold approximately 15%. Alongside blood RNA obtained from unsorted whole blood, germline DNA was also extracted. Infection with HBV was chronic in patients; they were treatment-naive. Germline lookup yields CDR1 MGHRA and CDR2 YSYEKL. CDR3 length equals 14 residues. Trimming took off 0 bases at V and 6 bases at J, with 9 bases between the two ends.

With regard to this clonotype: This sequence may be a read error, since a much larger clone differs from it by one base.

The sequenced sample consisted of peripheral blood. The gene calls are TRBV4-1 and TRBJ2-4; no reliable D call. The TCR sequence derives from a woman in her 30s with primary liver carcinoma and hepatitis B virus infection. The CDR3 region is CASSQDWPINIQYF. The CDR3 bases are TGCGCCAGCAGCCAAGATTGGCCCATAAACATTCAGTACTTC.